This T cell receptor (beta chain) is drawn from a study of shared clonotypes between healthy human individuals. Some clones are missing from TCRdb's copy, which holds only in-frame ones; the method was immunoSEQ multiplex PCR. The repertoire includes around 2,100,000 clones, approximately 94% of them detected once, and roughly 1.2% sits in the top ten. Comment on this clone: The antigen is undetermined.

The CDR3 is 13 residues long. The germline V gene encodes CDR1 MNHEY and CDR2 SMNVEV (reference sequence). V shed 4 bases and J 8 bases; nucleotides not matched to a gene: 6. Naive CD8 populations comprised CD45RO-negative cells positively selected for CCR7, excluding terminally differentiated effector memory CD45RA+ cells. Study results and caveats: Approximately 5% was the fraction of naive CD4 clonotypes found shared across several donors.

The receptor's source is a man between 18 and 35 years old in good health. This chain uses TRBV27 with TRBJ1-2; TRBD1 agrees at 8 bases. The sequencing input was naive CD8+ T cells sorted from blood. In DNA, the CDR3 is TGTGCCAGCAGTTCAGGGACAGGTGGGGGCTACACCTTC. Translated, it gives CASSSGTGGGYTF.